A selection of T cell receptor beta chains follows, all from one sample in a study of control samples from healthy donors and cancer patients. Using immunoSEQ multiplex PCR, the repertoire was profiled, and TCRdb retains in-frame clones only, with some absent. The sample contains 75,000 to 100,000 clones, around 88% of which appear only once. Sequencing was carried out using blood. Source of these receptors: a man aged 25-45 years in good health. CDR3s include the opening cysteine and the closing phenylalanine or tryptophan. D genes are given only for firm matches. Where a row states a size, it is once, few, many or the class of an expanded clone; other rows omit it.

v_call: TRBV4-3
clone_size: .
j_call: TRBJ2-7
d_call: .
cdr3_nt: TGCGCCAGCAGCCAAAACCACTTGAGAATGGATCGGATGGATGCCGAGCAGTACTTC
cdr3_aa: CASSQNHLRMDRMDAEQYF

v_call: TRBV28
clone_size: .
j_call: TRBJ1-2
d_call: .
cdr3_nt: TGTGCCAGCAGTTTAATTAGGGGAAACTATGGCTACACCTTC
cdr3_aa: CASSLIRGNYGYTF

v_call: TRBV29-1
clone_size: .
j_call: TRBJ1-1
d_call: .
cdr3_nt: TGCAGCGTTGGGTCGGCGACTGAAGCTTTCTTT
cdr3_aa: CSVGSATEAFF

v_call: TRBV24-1
clone_size: .
j_call: TRBJ2-7
d_call: .
cdr3_nt: TGTGCCACCGCCGATGGGCAGGGTAAACTTCCCTACGAGCAGTACTTC
cdr3_aa: CATADGQGKLPYEQYF

v_call: TRBV7-9
clone_size: .
j_call: TRBJ2-3
d_call: TRBD2
cdr3_nt: TGTGCCAGCAGCTTAGTTTCGAGCGGGAGCGGCGCAGATACGCAGTATTTT
cdr3_aa: CASSLVSSGSGADTQYF

v_call: TRBV18
clone_size: once
j_call: TRBJ2-7
d_call: TRBD2
cdr3_nt: TGTGCCAGCTCACCACGGGTCGGCAGTTCAACTAGCGGGAGTGAGTACGAGCAGTACTTC
cdr3_aa: CASSPRVGSSTSGSEYEQYF

v_call: TRBV30
clone_size: .
j_call: TRBJ2-3
d_call: .
cdr3_nt: TGTGCCTGGAGTGTAGGGGGGGCTACAGATACGCAGTATTTT
cdr3_aa: CAWSVGGATDTQYF

v_call: TRBV13
clone_size: once
j_call: TRBJ1-6
d_call: TRBD1
cdr3_nt: TGTGCCAGCAGCTTAGAAGGGCAGGGGGTTAATTCACCCCTCCACTTT
cdr3_aa: CASSLEGQGVNSPLHF

v_call: TRBV19
clone_size: .
j_call: TRBJ1-1
d_call: .
cdr3_nt: TGTGCCAGTGGGGATCTTGGGACTTTCTTT
cdr3_aa: CASGDLGTFF

v_call: TRBV7-3
clone_size: .
j_call: TRBJ1-1
d_call: .
cdr3_nt: TGTGCCAGCAGCGAACGGCCCATTATGAACACTGAAGCTTTCTTT
cdr3_aa: CASSERPIMNTEAFF

v_call: TRBV7-9
clone_size: .
j_call: TRBJ1-1
d_call: .
cdr3_nt: TGTGCCAGCAGCTTTACTCGGACAGCGAACACTGAAGCTTTCTTT
cdr3_aa: CASSFTRTANTEAFF

v_call: TRBV28
clone_size: .
j_call: TRBJ1-6
d_call: .
cdr3_nt: TGTGCCAGCAGTTTGGCGAGTTCACCCCTCCACTTT
cdr3_aa: CASSLASSPLHF

v_call: TRBV5-1
clone_size: .
j_call: TRBJ2-5
d_call: TRBD1
cdr3_nt: TGCGCCAGCAGCCGATCCAGGGGGCGGAGGGAGGAGACCCAGTACTTC
cdr3_aa: CASSRSRGRREETQYF

v_call: TRBV7-2
clone_size: .
j_call: TRBJ2-2
d_call: .
cdr3_nt: TGTGCCAGAGGTCAGGGGCCCGGGGAGCTGTTTTTT
cdr3_aa: CARGQGPGELFF

v_call: TRBV5-1
clone_size: .
j_call: TRBJ2-1
d_call: .
cdr3_nt: TGCGCCAGCAGCCGAGAACTTAGAACCGGGACGTCCTCCTACAATGAGCAGTTCTTC
cdr3_aa: CASSRELRTGTSSYNEQFF

v_call: TRBV21-1
clone_size: .
j_call: TRBJ1-4
d_call: .
cdr3_nt: TGTGCCAGCAGCGTTAGAGGGAGGATTGGTGAAAAACTGTTTTTT
cdr3_aa: CASSVRGRIGEKLFF

v_call: TRBV2
clone_size: .
j_call: TRBJ1-2
d_call: TRBD1
cdr3_nt: TGTGCCAGCAGTGTTACCGGGACAGCCTGGGGCTACACCTTC
cdr3_aa: CASSVTGTAWGYTF

v_call: TRBV7-9
clone_size: .
j_call: TRBJ2-7
d_call: .
cdr3_nt: TGTGCCAGCAGCACTAGGGGGGGCTACGAGCAGTACTTC
cdr3_aa: CASSTRGGYEQYF

v_call: TRBV6-6
clone_size: once
j_call: TRBJ2-1
d_call: .
cdr3_nt: TGTGCCAGCAGCCAGAACTCCTACAATGAGCAGTTCTTC
cdr3_aa: CASSQNSYNEQFF

v_call: TRBV5-8
clone_size: .
j_call: TRBJ1-1
d_call: TRBD1
cdr3_nt: TGTGCCAGCAGCTTGGGAATTGCGGGTAGGGGGCCGAACACTGAAGCTTTCTTT
cdr3_aa: CASSLGIAGRGPNTEAFF

v_call: TRBV12-3/TRBV12-4
clone_size: .
j_call: TRBJ1-6
d_call: .
cdr3_nt: TGTGCCAGCAGTGTGACTGCAAATTCACCCCTCCACTTT
cdr3_aa: CASSVTANSPLHF

v_call: TRBV6-4
clone_size: .
j_call: TRBJ2-1
d_call: TRBD2
cdr3_nt: TGTGCCAGCAGTGATCTAGCGGGAGGCCTTGTGGGGGTGAATGAGCAGTTCTTC
cdr3_aa: CASSDLAGGLVGVNEQFF

v_call: TRBV5-1
clone_size: .
j_call: TRBJ2-7
d_call: .
cdr3_nt: TGCGCCAGCAGCTTGGGCGGCTACGAGCAGTACTTC
cdr3_aa: CASSLGGYEQYF

v_call: TRBV5-1
clone_size: .
j_call: TRBJ2-7
d_call: TRBD2
cdr3_nt: TGCGCCAGCAGCTTGGTAGGGGAGGGAACCTACGAGCAGTACTTC
cdr3_aa: CASSLVGEGTYEQYF

v_call: TRBV24-1
clone_size: .
j_call: TRBJ1-5
d_call: .
cdr3_nt: TGTGCCACCAGTGATTTGCAAAACCGAACCGGGACAACTGCTAATCAGCCCCAGCATTTT
cdr3_aa: CATSDLQNRTGTTANQPQHF

v_call: TRBV7-2
clone_size: .
j_call: TRBJ1-5
d_call: TRBD1
cdr3_nt: TGTGCCAGCAGCACCGGGACAGCTAGCAATCAGCCCCAGCATTTT
cdr3_aa: CASSTGTASNQPQHF

v_call: TRBV19
clone_size: .
j_call: TRBJ2-1
d_call: TRBD2
cdr3_nt: TGTGCCAGTAGTATAGATCTAGGCGGGAGGTGGTACAATGAGCAGTTCTTC
cdr3_aa: CASSIDLGGRWYNEQFF

v_call: TRBV6-2/TRBV6-3
clone_size: once
j_call: TRBJ1-2
d_call: TRBD1
cdr3_nt: TGTGCCAGCAGCGACTCCGGGACAGGGGGCTTTCTCTATGGCTACACCTTC
cdr3_aa: CASSDSGTGGFLYGYTF

v_call: TRBV4-1
clone_size: .
j_call: TRBJ2-7
d_call: .
cdr3_nt: TGCGCCAGCAGAATTACTAGGCAAAGCTCCTACGAGCAGTACTTC
cdr3_aa: CASRITRQSSYEQYF

v_call: TRBV3-1/TRBV3-2
clone_size: .
j_call: TRBJ1-2
d_call: TRBD1
cdr3_nt: TGTGCCAGCAGCCCCAGGGGGTCCTATGGCTACACCTTC
cdr3_aa: CASSPRGSYGYTF

v_call: TRBV6-5
clone_size: .
j_call: TRBJ1-2
d_call: .
cdr3_nt: TGTGCCAGCAGACTGGACTATGGCTACACCTTC
cdr3_aa: CASRLDYGYTF

v_call: TRBV5-4
clone_size: .
j_call: TRBJ1-1
d_call: TRBD1
cdr3_nt: TGTGCCAGCAGCACCCTACAGGGGGTCTACACTGAAGCTTTCTTT
cdr3_aa: CASSTLQGVYTEAFF

v_call: TRBV7-9
clone_size: .
j_call: TRBJ1-5
d_call: .
cdr3_nt: TGTGCCAGCAGCTTAGGTCAAGGACTCAATCAGCCCCAGCATTTT
cdr3_aa: CASSLGQGLNQPQHF

v_call: TRBV5-8
clone_size: .
j_call: TRBJ2-6
d_call: .
cdr3_nt: TGTGCCAGCAGCTTGGCCGAGATGGGGTCTGGGGCCAACGTCCTGACTTTC
cdr3_aa: CASSLAEMGSGANVLTF

v_call: TRBV24-1
clone_size: .
j_call: TRBJ2-7
d_call: .
cdr3_nt: TGTGCCACCGCAGACAGTTACGAGCAGTACTTC
cdr3_aa: CATADSYEQYF

v_call: TRBV5-8
clone_size: .
j_call: TRBJ1-1
d_call: .
cdr3_nt: TGTGCCAGCAGCTTCCAGGGCGCGACTGAAGCTTTCTTT
cdr3_aa: CASSFQGATEAFF

v_call: TRBV11-3
clone_size: .
j_call: TRBJ2-3
d_call: TRBD2
cdr3_nt: TGTGCCAGCAGCGCGCGACTAGCGGGAGGGACAGATACGCAGTATTTT
cdr3_aa: CASSARLAGGTDTQYF

v_call: TRBV28
clone_size: .
j_call: TRBJ2-7
d_call: .
cdr3_nt: TGTGCCAGCAGTTTATTTCGGGCCTACGAGCAGTACTTC
cdr3_aa: CASSLFRAYEQYF

v_call: TRBV14
clone_size: .
j_call: TRBJ1-1
d_call: .
cdr3_nt: TGTGCCAGCAGCCAAGCCGTACAGGCAAACTCGAACACTGAAGCTTTCTTT
cdr3_aa: CASSQAVQANSNTEAFF

v_call: TRBV28
clone_size: .
j_call: TRBJ2-2
d_call: TRBD2
cdr3_nt: TGTGCCAGCAGTCCTCGACTAGCGGGACGTACCGGGGAGCTGTTTTTT
cdr3_aa: CASSPRLAGRTGELFF

v_call: TRBV9
clone_size: .
j_call: TRBJ2-1
d_call: .
cdr3_nt: TGTGCCAGCAGCGTTTATGGACCCGAGCAGTTCTTC
cdr3_aa: CASSVYGPEQFF

v_call: TRBV6-5
clone_size: .
j_call: TRBJ1-1
d_call: .
cdr3_nt: TGTGCCACCCGTCGGGGGCCGAACACTGAAGCTTTCTTT
cdr3_aa: CATRRGPNTEAFF

v_call: TRBV5-1
clone_size: .
j_call: TRBJ2-5
d_call: TRBD1
cdr3_nt: TGCGCCAGCAGCTTGGGGACAGGTCAAGAGACCCAGTACTTC
cdr3_aa: CASSLGTGQETQYF

v_call: TRBV28
clone_size: .
j_call: TRBJ2-7
d_call: .
cdr3_nt: TGTGCCAGCAGTTCGCGGGGGCTACGCTCCTACGAGCAGTACTTC
cdr3_aa: CASSSRGLRSYEQYF

v_call: TRBV4-2
clone_size: .
j_call: TRBJ1-3
d_call: .
cdr3_nt: TGTGCCAGCAGCCGCGGAAGGGCGTCGAACTCTGGAAACACCATATATTTT
cdr3_aa: CASSRGRASNSGNTIYF

v_call: TRBV7-9
clone_size: .
j_call: TRBJ1-1
d_call: .
cdr3_nt: TGTGCCAGCAGGGGAGGAATGAACACTGAAGCTTTCTTT
cdr3_aa: CASRGGMNTEAFF

v_call: TRBV27
clone_size: .
j_call: TRBJ2-7
d_call: .
cdr3_nt: TGTGCCAGCAGTTTAATGGGCAGTTCCTACGAGCAGTACTTC
cdr3_aa: CASSLMGSSYEQYF

v_call: TRBV3-1/TRBV3-2
clone_size: .
j_call: TRBJ1-1
d_call: .
cdr3_nt: TGTGCCAGCAGCCAAGGGACCGGTAACACTGAAGCTTTCTTT
cdr3_aa: CASSQGTGNTEAFF

v_call: TRBV4-2
clone_size: .
j_call: TRBJ2-1
d_call: .
cdr3_nt: TGTGCCAGCAGCCAATCGGGAGTTGAGCAGTTCTTC
cdr3_aa: CASSQSGVEQFF